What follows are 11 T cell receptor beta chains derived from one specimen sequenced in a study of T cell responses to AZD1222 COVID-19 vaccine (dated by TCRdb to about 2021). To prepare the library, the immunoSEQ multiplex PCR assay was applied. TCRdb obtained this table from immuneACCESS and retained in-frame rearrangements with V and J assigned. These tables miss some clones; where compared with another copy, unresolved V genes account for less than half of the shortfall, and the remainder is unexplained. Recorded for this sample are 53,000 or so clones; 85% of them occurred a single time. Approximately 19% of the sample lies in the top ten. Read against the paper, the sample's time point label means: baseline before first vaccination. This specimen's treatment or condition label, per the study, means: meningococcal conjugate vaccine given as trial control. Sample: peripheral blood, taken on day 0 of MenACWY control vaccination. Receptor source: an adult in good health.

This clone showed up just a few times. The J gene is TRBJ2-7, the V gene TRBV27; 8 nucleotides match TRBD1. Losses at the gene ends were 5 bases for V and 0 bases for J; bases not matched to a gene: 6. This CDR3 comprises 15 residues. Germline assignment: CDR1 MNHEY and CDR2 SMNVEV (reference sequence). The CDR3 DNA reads TGTGCCAGCAGTATAACCGGGACAGGCTCCTACGAGCAGTACTTC. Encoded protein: CASSITGTGSYEQYF.

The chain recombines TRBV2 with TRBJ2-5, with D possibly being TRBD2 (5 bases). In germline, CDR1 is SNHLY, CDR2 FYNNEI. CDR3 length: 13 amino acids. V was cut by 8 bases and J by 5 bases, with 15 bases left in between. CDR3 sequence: CASCWRPLETQYF. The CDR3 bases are TGTGCCAGCTGCTGGAGGCCGCTGGAGACCCAGTACTTC.

CDR3 sequence: CAWSEQGIRQPQHF. CDR3 sequence (DNA): TGTGCCTGGAGTGAACAGGGGATCCGTCAGCCCCAGCATTTT. The chain is built from TRBV30 and TRBJ1-5, with 7 bases that match TRBD1. CDR1 is GTSNPN and CDR2 is SVGIG in the germline V gene (reference sequence). This CDR3 region has 14 residues. Losses at the gene ends were 1 base for V and 6 bases for J; bases not matched to a gene: 6.

CDR3 region: CASTIGTVPFF. The CDR3 DNA reads as TGTGCCAGCACTATCGGGACCGTACCTTTCTTT. The rearrangement joins TRBV25-1 to TRBJ1-1, with D possibly matching TRBD1 (5 bases). Deletions cut 7 bases from V and 12 bases from J, with 15 bases between. CDR1 and CDR2 from the germline V gene are MGHDK and SYGVNS. The CDR3 runs to 11 residues.

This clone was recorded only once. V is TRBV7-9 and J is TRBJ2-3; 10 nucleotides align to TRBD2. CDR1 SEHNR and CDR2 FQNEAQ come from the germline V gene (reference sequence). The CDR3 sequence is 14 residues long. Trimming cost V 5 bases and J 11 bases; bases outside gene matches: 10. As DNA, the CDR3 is TGTGCCAGCAGCATGACAGGAGGACTAGCGGAGCAGTATTTT. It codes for CASSMTGGLAEQYF. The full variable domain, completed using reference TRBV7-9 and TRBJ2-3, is DTGVSQNPRHKITKRGQNVTFRCDPISEHNRLYWYRQTLGQGPEFLTYFQNEAQLEKSRLLSDRFSAERPKGSFSTLEIQRTEQGDSAMYLCASSMTGGLAEQYFGPGTRLTVL.

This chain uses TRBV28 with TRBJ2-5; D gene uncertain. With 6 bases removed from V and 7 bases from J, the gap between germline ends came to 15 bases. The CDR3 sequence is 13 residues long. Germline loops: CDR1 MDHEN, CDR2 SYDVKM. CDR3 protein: CASSPPGFGTQYF. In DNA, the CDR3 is TGTGCCAGCAGCCCCCCGGGTTTCGGGACCCAGTACTTC.

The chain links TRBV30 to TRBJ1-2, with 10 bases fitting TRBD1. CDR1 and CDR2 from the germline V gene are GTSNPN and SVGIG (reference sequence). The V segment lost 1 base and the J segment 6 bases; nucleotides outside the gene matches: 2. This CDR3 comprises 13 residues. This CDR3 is CAWSAGQGDGYTF. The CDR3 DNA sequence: TGTGCCTGGAGTGCCGGACAGGGGGATGGCTACACCTTC.

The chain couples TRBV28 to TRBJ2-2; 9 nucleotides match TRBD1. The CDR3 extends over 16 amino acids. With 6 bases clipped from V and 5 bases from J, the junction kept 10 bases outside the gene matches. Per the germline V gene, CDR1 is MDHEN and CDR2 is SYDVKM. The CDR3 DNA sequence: TGTGCCAGCAGCCTCGCGCACAGGGGGCGAACCGGGGAGCTGTTTTTT. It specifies CASSLAHRGRTGELFF. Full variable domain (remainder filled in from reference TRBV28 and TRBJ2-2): DVKVTQSSRYLVKRTGEKVFLECVQDMDHENMFWYRQDPGLGLRLIYFSYDVKMKEKGDIPEGYSVSREKKERFSLILESASTNQTSMYLCASSLAHRGRTGELFFGEGSRLTVL.

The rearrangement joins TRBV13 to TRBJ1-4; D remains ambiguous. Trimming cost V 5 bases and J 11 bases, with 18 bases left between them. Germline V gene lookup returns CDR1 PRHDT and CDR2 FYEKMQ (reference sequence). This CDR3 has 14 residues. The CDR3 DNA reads TGTGCCAGCAGCCATTCAGGACCGCTGGATAAACTGTTTTTT. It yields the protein CASSHSGPLDKLFF.

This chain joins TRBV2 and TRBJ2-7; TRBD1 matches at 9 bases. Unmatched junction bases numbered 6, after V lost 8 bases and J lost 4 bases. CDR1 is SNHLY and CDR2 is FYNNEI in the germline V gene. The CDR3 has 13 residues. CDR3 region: CASGGQGAYEQYF. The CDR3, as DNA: TGTGCCAGCGGGGGACAGGGAGCATACGAGCAGTACTTC.

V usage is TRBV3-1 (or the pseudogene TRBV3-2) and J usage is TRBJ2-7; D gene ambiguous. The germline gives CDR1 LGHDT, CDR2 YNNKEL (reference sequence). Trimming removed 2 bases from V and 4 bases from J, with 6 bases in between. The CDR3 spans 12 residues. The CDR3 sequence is CASSQFRYEQYF. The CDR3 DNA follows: TGTGCCAGCAGCCAATTCCGGTACGAGCAGTACTTC.